These 27 T cell receptor beta chains share one sample of origin, sequenced in a study of blood T cells in healthy people across ages. With a J-beta primer mix and a sample-barcoded 5' primer, a second PCR ran about 7 to 12 cycles. One entry per CDR3 protein results from TCRdb running MiXCR on the 5' RACE reads. The data contain 580,000 or so distinct CDR3 sequences, roughly 43% of them singletons. Sequenced sample: blood. The receptors shown here come from a man at least 80 years old in good health.

J is TRBJ2-2 and V is TRBV20-1, with 10 bases identical to TRBD2. Germline V gives CDR1 DFQATT, CDR2 SNEGSKA (reference sequence). After removal of 0 bases from V and 0 bases from J, the junction contained 7 bases not matched to a gene. This CDR3 has 18 residues. CDR3 in amino acids: CSARDPVAGGSNTGELFF. In nucleotides, the CDR3 is TGCAGTGCTAGAGATCCGGTAGCGGGGGGTTCGAACACCGGGGAGCTGTTTTTT.

CDR3 nucleotide sequence: TGTGCCAGCAGCTTAAATAGCAGGGGAACTGGAAACACCATATATTTT. This translates into CASSLNSRGTGNTIYF. J is TRBJ1-3 and V is TRBV7-2, with a possible D match to TRBD1 (6 bases). This CDR3 has 16 amino acids. Germline CDR1 and CDR2: SGHTA and FQGNSA. With 2 bases removed from V and 2 bases from J, the gap between germline ends came to 13 bases.

The chain employs TRBV20-1 and TRBJ2-6; D call uncertain. Trimming left V 1 base short and J 4 bases short, with 8 bases between. Per the germline V gene, CDR1 is DFQATT and CDR2 is SNEGSKA (reference sequence). The CDR3 has 14 residues. The CDR3 loop reads CSARVGTGANVLTF. The CDR3, as DNA: TGCAGTGCTAGAGTGGGTACCGGGGCCAACGTCCTGACTTTC.

CDR3 bases: TGTGCCAGCAGCGTTGGAATCCGGGACACAGATACGCAGTATTTT. Translating gives CASSVGIRDTDTQYF. This chain connects TRBV9 to TRBJ2-3, with D perhaps matching TRBD2 (5 bases). Trimming stripped 2 bases from V and 2 bases from J, with 12 bases between. From germline, CDR1 is SGDLS and CDR2 YYNGEE. CDR3 size: 15 residues. The variable domain in full, with the rest retrieved from reference TRBV9 and TRBJ2-3, is DSGVTQTPKHLITATGQRVTLRCSPRSGDLSVYWYQQSLDQGLQFLIQYYNGEERAKGNILERFSAQQFPDLHSELNLSSLELGDSALYFCASSVGIRDTDTQYFGPGTRLTVL.

V usage is TRBV20-1 and J usage is TRBJ2-1; 7 nucleotides line up with TRBD2. The J call is in doubt because the DNA end fits TRBJ2-7 better. Germline CDR1 is DFQATT and CDR2 is SNEGSKA (reference sequence). This CDR3 region has 14 residues. CDR3 sequence (DNA): TGCAGTGCTAGCCCCGGGAGGACCCCCTACGAGCAGTACTTC. The encoded protein is CSASPGRTPYEQYF.

The table lists this clonotype with a few counts. The rearrangement uses TRBV6-2 or TRBV6-3 and TRBJ2-7, with 7 bases aligning to TRBD2. The CDR3 loop spans 14 amino acids. Losses at the gene ends were 2 bases for V and 2 bases for J; bases not matched to a gene: 3. CDR1 MNHEY and CDR2 SVGEGT come from the germline V gene. CDR3 loop: CASSYGSGPYEQYF. In DNA form, the CDR3 reads TGTGCCAGCAGTTACGGTAGCGGGCCCTACGAGCAGTACTTC.

The J gene is TRBJ2-2, the V gene TRBV5-1; D not resolved. CDR1 is SGHRS and CDR2 is YFSETQ in the germline V gene. There are 15 residues in the CDR3. V was pared by 1 base and J by 1 base, with 8 bases between. The CDR3, as DNA: TGCGCCAGCAGCTTGATGTCCGTGAACACCGGGGAGCTGTTTTTT. This sequence encodes CASSLMSVNTGELFF.

This clonotype was picked up a small number of times. The V call is TRBV6-1, the J call TRBJ1-4; TRBD1 might be the D (6 bases). V lost 6 bases and J 2 bases, leaving 16 bases between the germline ends. The CDR3 loop spans 16 amino acids. Germline lookup yields CDR1 MNHNS and CDR2 SASEGT. In DNA form, the CDR3 reads TGTGCCAGCAGCCTAGAATTTACAGGGACTAATGAAAAACTGTTTTTT. It translates to CASSLEFTGTNEKLFF.

The chain couples TRBV10-3 to TRBJ2-2, with TRBD1 identical over 7 bases. The CDR3 covers 14 residues. V lost 7 bases, J lost 6 bases, and 8 bases stayed unmatched. CDR1 ENHRY and CDR2 SYGVKD come from the germline V gene. The DNA for the CDR3 is TGTGCCATCAACCCCGACAGGGACGCCGGGGAGCTGTTTTTT. It codes for CAINPDRDAGELFF.

The rearrangement joins TRBV6-2 or TRBV6-3 to TRBJ2-4; 8 bases map to TRBD2. The assigned J gene may be wrong: the sequence end matches TRBJ2-7 better. Germline V gives CDR1 MNHEY, CDR2 SVGEGT. There are 16 residues in the CDR3. This chain's CDR3 is CASSYPSGGGLDEQYF. CDR3 DNA sequence: TGTGCCAGCAGTTACCCAAGCGGGGGAGGTTTGGACGAGCAGTACTTC.

The rearrangement joins TRBV20-1 to TRBJ2-1; 11 bases agree with TRBD2. The length of the CDR3 is 16 residues. From germline, CDR1 is DFQATT and CDR2 SNEGSKA (reference sequence). Trimming cost V 4 bases and J 10 bases; bases outside gene matches: 15. The CDR3 protein is CSAKTSGSRGGSEQFF. CDR3 DNA sequence: TGCAGTGCTAAAACTAGCGGGAGCAGGGGAGGCAGCGAGCAGTTCTTC.

This chain joins TRBV7-2 and TRBJ2-1; TRBD2 might be the D (5 bases). The germline gives CDR1 SGHTA, CDR2 FQGNSA. Trimming took 8 bases from V and 0 from J, leaving 11 bases between them. The CDR3 length is 14 residues. As DNA, the CDR3 is TGTGCCAGCGGACTCCATCCCTCCTACAATGAGCAGTTCTTC. It encodes CASGLHPSYNEQFF. The whole variable domain, filled in from reference TRBV7-2 and TRBJ2-1, reads GAGVSQSPSNKVTEKGKDVELRCDPISGHTALYWYRQSLGQGLEFLIYFQGNSAPDKSGLPSDRFSAERTGGSVSTLTIQRTQQEDSAVYLCASGLHPSYNEQFFGPGTRLTVL.

This clonotype showed up just a few times. V gene TRBV29-1 combines with J gene TRBJ1-1, with D tentatively TRBD1 (6 bases). Germline V gives CDR1 SQVTM, CDR2 ANQGSEA. This CDR3 is built from 14 residues. V lost 7 bases to trimming and J lost 1 base, with 16 bases between them. This CDR3 reads CSAVVAGANTEAFF. In nucleotides, the CDR3 is TGCAGCGCGGTGGTGGCAGGGGCGAACACTGAAGCTTTCTTT. The complete variable domain, with remaining parts taken from reference TRBV29-1 and TRBJ1-1, reads SAVISQKPSRDICQRGTSLTIQCQVDSQVTMMFWYRQQPGQSLTLIATANQGSEATYESGFVIDKFPISRPNLTFSTLTVSNMSPEDSSIYLCSAVVAGANTEAFFGQGTRLTVV.

CDR3 DNA: TGTGCCAGCAGAATGACAGGGAATGAAAAACTGTTTTTT. It specifies CASRMTGNEKLFF. The V gene is TRBV25-1, the J gene TRBJ1-4, with 7 bases fitting TRBD1. The J segment lost 5 bases and the V segment lost 6 bases, leaving 3 bases of the junction unmatched. CDR3 length: 13 amino acids. Per the germline V gene, CDR1 is MGHDK and CDR2 is SYGVNS.

The CDR3 region is CASSTGTWDYGYTF. The CDR3 DNA reads as TGTGCCAGCAGCACAGGGACCTGGGACTATGGCTACACCTTC. The rearrangement uses TRBV7-2 and TRBJ1-2; tentatively, D is TRBD1 (6 bases). The length of the CDR3 is 14 residues. The germline gives CDR1 SGHTA, CDR2 FQGNSA. V was clipped by 5 bases and J by 3 bases, with 13 bases between them.

This clonotype turned up a few times. CDR3 loop: CASSETPESGDTQYF. CDR3 nucleotide sequence: TGTGCCAGCAGTGAGACTCCGGAGTCCGGAGATACGCAGTATTTT. V gene TRBV12-3 or TRBV12-4 combines with J gene TRBJ2-3; D is unresolved. The CDR3 loop spans 15 amino acids. Trimming took 5 bases from V and 5 from J, leaving 17 bases between them.

The V call is TRBV27, the J call TRBJ1-4; the match to TRBD1 covers 7 bases. Germline CDR1 is MNHEY and CDR2 is SMNVEV (reference sequence). This CDR3 comprises 14 residues. The J segment lost 4 bases and the V segment lost 7 bases, leaving 6 bases of the junction unmatched. CDR3 sequence: CASKSDRVNEKLFF. The CDR3 DNA reads TGTGCCAGCAAAAGCGACAGGGTTAATGAAAAACTGTTTTTT.

The V gene is TRBV6-2 or TRBV6-3, the J gene TRBJ1-2; no clear D gene. This CDR3 has 14 residues. V was trimmed by 6 bases and J by 7 bases, leaving 18 bases between them. Germline V CDR1 and CDR2: MNHEY, SVGEGT. In DNA, the CDR3 is TGTGCCAGCAGCCTCCCGCGGCCAGATGGTGGCTACACCTTC. Translation gives CASSLPRPDGGYTF.

This clonotype was seen a handful of times. The chain employs TRBV2 and TRBJ2-5, with 7 bases identical to TRBD1. V lost 6 bases and J lost 2; bases outside the gene matches: 6. The length of the CDR3 is 14 residues. Germline V CDR1 and CDR2: SNHLY, FYNNEI. CDR3 nucleotide sequence: TGTGCCAGCAGCCCGGGACAGACTCAAGAGACCCAGTACTTC. This gives the protein CASSPGQTQETQYF.

The V call is TRBV20-1, the J call TRBJ2-1; TRBD2 matches 7 bases. The CDR3 runs 17 residues. Germline lookup yields CDR1 DFQATT and CDR2 SNEGSKA (reference sequence). J was trimmed by 1 base and V by 6 bases; bases with no gene match: 15. The CDR3 reads CSANSLKPGLSYNEQFF. CDR3 nucleotides: TGCAGTGCAAACTCGTTAAAGCCGGGACTATCCTACAATGAGCAGTTCTTC.

V is TRBV29-1 and J is TRBJ2-1; possibly TRBD1 or TRBD2 for D (6 bases each). The CDR3 extends over 11 amino acids. The germline V gene encodes CDR1 SQVTM and CDR2 ANQGSEA. V was cut by 6 bases and J by 10 bases, with 13 bases left in between. The CDR3 DNA follows: TGCAGCGTCCTCAGGGGAGGCGAGCAGTTCTTC. It translates to CSVLRGGEQFF.

This clonotype turned up a few times. V gene TRBV7-2 combines with J gene TRBJ2-5, with D uncertain. Trimming pared 4 bases from V and 1 base from J, leaving 10 bases between. The CDR3 covers 14 residues. Germline-derived CDR1 and CDR2 are SGHTA and FQGNSA. The CDR3 protein is CASSSRRSQETQYF. The CDR3 DNA reads TGTGCCAGCAGCTCCCGTCGATCCCAAGAGACCCAGTACTTC.

For this clonotype: A much larger clone is a single base away; this may be a read error. The chain carries TRBV10-3 and TRBJ1-2; 7 nucleotides align to TRBD1. CDR1 and CDR2 (germline): ENHRY, SYGVKD. The trim removed 5 bases at V and 3 bases at J, leaving 3 bases unmatched. The length of the CDR3 is 13 residues. The CDR3 reads CAISPGTDYGYTF. Here the CDR3 DNA reads TGTGCCATCAGTCCCGGGACAGACTATGGCTACACCTTC.

This clonotype was counted a few times. The J gene is TRBJ1-1, the V gene TRBV29-1, with TRBD1 as a possible D gene (5 bases). The CDR3 loop spans 12 amino acids. The V gene's germline CDR1 is SQVTM and CDR2 ANQGSEA. With 7 bases removed from V and 4 bases from J, the gap between germline ends came to 13 bases. CDR3: CSARPGATEAFF. In DNA, the CDR3 is TGCAGCGCTCGCCCTGGGGCCACTGAAGCTTTCTTT.

The chain links TRBV18 to TRBJ1-1; D perhaps matches TRBD1 (6 bases). Germline CDR1 KGHSH, CDR2 LQKENI. This CDR3 region has 13 residues. Trimming stripped 6 bases from V and 6 bases from J, with 14 bases between. CDR3 in DNA: TGTGCCAGCTCCCTCATGGGGGCCCCTGAAGCTTTCTTT. It is translated as CASSLMGAPEAFF.

The sample holds many counts of this clonotype. The chain links TRBV6-6 to TRBJ2-5, with a tentative D call TRBD2 (7 bases). There are 17 residues in the CDR3. Germline V gene sequence: CDR1 MNHNY, CDR2 SVGAGI (reference sequence). V was cut by 8 bases and J by 2 bases, with 24 bases left in between. DNA for the CDR3: TGTGCCAGCGCCGGGCACGCGGGGGCGCGAACTCAAGAGACCCAGTACTTC. Amino acids: CASAGHAGARTQETQYF.

Of note for this clonotype: At one boundary the junction diverges from the germline segment, which might be a read error. The chain employs TRBV20-1 and TRBJ2-3; TRBD2 might be the D (5 bases). The CDR3 length is 15 residues. Germline CDR1 DFQATT, CDR2 SNEGSKA (reference sequence). CDR3 DNA: TGCAGTGCTGGAGATGCGAGCGCCGGCGGGGATACGCAGTATTTT. Translation gives CSAGDASAGGDTQYF.